These T cell receptor beta chains were read from a single sample in a study of blood T cell repertoires in COVID-19. The protocol was immunoSEQ multiplex PCR, while the TCRdb copy is restricted to in-frame clones and leaves out a portion. Here the sample spans about 150,000 clones, around 79% being singletons. Material: peripheral blood. All receptors come from a man older than 75 with acute or convalescent COVID-19. Each CDR3 is given without its conserved first and last residue. D genes are given only for firm matches.

TRBD1,TRBV4-2,ASSQGGDRADSYNEQF
NA,TRBV24-1,ATSDRSVPNNEQF
NA,TRBV5-4,ASSFAGVDYGYT
TRBD1,TRBV5-1,ASSTQGEAYEQY
TRBD1,TRBV6-5,ASRIGTAGYNEQF
TRBD1,TRBV2,ASSDPGQFTDTQY
TRBD2,TRBV27,ASSLFPGGLAGTQY
TRBD1,TRBV30,AWSGQGYEQY
NA,TRBV25-1,ASSESAVNVYGYT
TRBD2,TRBV11-3,ASSTTSGAYTGELF
NA,TRBV6-5,ASSPQTGKNTEAF